Listed here is a single T cell receptor (beta chain). Its specificity is unknown. Authors' methods: Filtering was not the same, since immunoSEQ gave junction-only sequences without quality scores. Generated by immunoSEQ multiplex PCR, the TCRdb table keeps only in-frame clones and is missing some. The V and J calls and clone size were taken over from that table, and D and trimming were inferred from the DNA. The sample includes over a million clones, roughly 80% seen only once; the top ten take about 1.5%. The sample originates from a study of shared clonotypes between healthy human individuals. Germline V lookup: CDR1 KGHSH, CDR2 LQKENI. V was clipped by 6 bases and J by 2 bases, with 8 bases between them. CDR3 length equals 12 residues. Study-level results: It was observed that 5% to 6% of naive CD4 clonotypes were shared across several donors. In having few donors, the study represented limited genetic and exposure-history diversity.

This chain joins TRBV18 and TRBJ2-7; D is possibly TRBD2 (5 bases). The material sequenced was memory CD4+ T cells sorted from blood. As to subset: CD45RA-negative fraction. The sequence derives from a man younger than 35 in good health. The CDR3, as DNA: TGTGCCAGCTCGGACTTAGCCTACGAGCAGTACTTC. It codes for CASSDLAYEQYF.